This record looks at one T cell receptor beta chain sequence and its context. The sample comes from a study of blood T cell repertoires in COVID-19. As for the study in general: Donors in the United States, Italy and Spain gave samples during acute or convalescent COVID-19. The cDNA or gDNA used as material had been derived from T cells, B-cell-depleted T cells, or PBMCs.

In the original processing: Reference gene primers were amplified, and this amplification served to estimate nucleated cell counts. The repertoire was sequenced with immunoSEQ multiplex PCR; TCRdb's copy has only in-frame clones and lacks some. The DNA gave D and trimming, while V, J and clone size come from that table. The sample holds under 350,000 clones, around nine tenths seen once. With 6 bases removed from V and 5 bases from J, the gap between germline ends came to 14 bases. CDR3 length: 13 residues. CDR1 and CDR2 (germline): MDHEN, SYDVKM. The TCR comes from a man aged 65-85 years with acute or convalescent COVID-19. V usage is TRBV28 and J usage is TRBJ2-7, with D possibly matching TRBD1 (5 bases). The specimen sequenced was peripheral blood. The CDR3 region is CASSSGYRNEQYF. The CDR3 DNA sequence: TGTGCCAGCAGCTCAGGGTATCGGAACGAGCAGTACTTC.